This T cell receptor beta chain was found in a study of tumor-infiltrating lymphocytes in oesophageal squamous cell carcinoma. This clonotype was counted once. One entry per CDR3 protein, called by TCRdb with MiXCR from the PCR reads. The table has under 15,000 distinct CDR3 sequences, approximately 50% seen once. The germline V gene encodes CDR1 SGHTA and CDR2 FQGTGA. The CDR3 contains 14 residues. The chain combines TRBV7-3 with TRBJ2-3, with D possibly matching TRBD2 (6 bases). Near its end, the DNA agrees better with TRBJ2-1, so the J call may be wrong. Sequencing was done on a sample of esophageal tumor tissue. The clonotype originates from a female donor with esophageal squamous cell carcinoma. The CDR3: CASSLGLNVGEQFF. CDR3 in DNA: TGTGCCAGCAGCTTAGGACTAAATGTGGGTGAGCAGTTCTTC.